The clone carrying this T cell receptor beta chain was seen ten or more times. Orbital computed tomography and thyroid ultrasound, together with serum TRAb and thyroxine and clinical symptoms, were used for diagnoses. This sample stems from a study of T cells in Graves' hyperthyroidism and ophthalmopathy. Deletions cut 1 base from V and 3 bases from J, with 19 bases between. This CDR3 comprises 18 residues. Germline CDR1 reads SGHAT; CDR2 reads FQDESV (reference sequence). What was amplified from RNA transcripts were TCR beta CDR3 regions. Using the HTBI primer set, a first-round RT-PCR was run on the TCR CDR3. In TCRdb, the multiplex PCR reads were re-called with MiXCR into one record per CDR3 protein. Of around 300,000 distinct CDR3 sequences in the sample, 12% to 15% were seen once.

The gene calls are TRBV11-1 and TRBJ2-4; D is perhaps TRBD2 (5 bases). Sequenced: blood. The origin of this receptor is a woman aged 40 to 50 with Graves' ophthalmopathy. The CDR3 region is CASSLVGPGPRDKNIQYF. The CDR3 DNA reads TGTGCCAGCAGCTTAGTCGGACCCGGGCCCCGGGACAAAAACATTCAGTACTTC.